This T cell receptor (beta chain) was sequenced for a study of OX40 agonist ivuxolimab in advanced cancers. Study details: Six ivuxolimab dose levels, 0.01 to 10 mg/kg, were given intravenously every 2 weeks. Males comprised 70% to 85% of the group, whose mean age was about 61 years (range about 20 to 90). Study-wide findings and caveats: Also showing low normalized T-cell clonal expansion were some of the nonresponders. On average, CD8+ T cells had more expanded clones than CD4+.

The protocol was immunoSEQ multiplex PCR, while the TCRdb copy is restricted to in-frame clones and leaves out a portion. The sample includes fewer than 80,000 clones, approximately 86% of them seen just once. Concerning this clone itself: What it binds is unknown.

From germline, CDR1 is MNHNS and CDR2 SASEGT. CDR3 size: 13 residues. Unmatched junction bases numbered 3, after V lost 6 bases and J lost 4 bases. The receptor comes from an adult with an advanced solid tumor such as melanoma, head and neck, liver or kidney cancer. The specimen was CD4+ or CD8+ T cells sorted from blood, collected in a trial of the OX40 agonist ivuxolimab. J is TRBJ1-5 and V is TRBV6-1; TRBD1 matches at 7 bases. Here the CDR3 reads CASRTGFNQPQHF. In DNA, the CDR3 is TGTGCCAGCAGGACAGGGTTTAATCAGCCCCAGCATTTT.